The T cell receptor (beta chain) under discussion was sequenced for a study of blood T cells in healthy people across ages. A second about 7 to 11 cycle PCR used barcoded and J-beta primers. In TCRdb, the 5' RACE reads were re-called with MiXCR into one record per CDR3 protein. The sample consists of around 900,000 distinct CDR3 sequences, 45% to 60% of them appearing once. Donors were healthy Caucasian individuals from Russia aged roughly 6 to 95. This TCR was recovered from a woman aged 55-69 years in good health. Sequences were obtained from blood.

This chain's CDR3 is CSASLPGNTEAFF. The CDR3 DNA sequence: TGCAGTGCTAGTCTTCCGGGGAACACTGAAGCTTTCTTT. The chain links TRBV20-1 to TRBJ1-1; no firm D call. Deletions cut 3 bases from V and 1 base from J, with 9 bases between. Per germline, CDR1 DFQATT and CDR2 SNEGSKA (reference sequence). The CDR3 is 13 residues long.